What follows are 22 T cell receptor beta chains derived from one specimen sequenced in a study of CD8 T cells in ankylosing spondylitis. TCRdb independently ran MiXCR on the 5' RACE reads; one entry per CDR3 protein. This sample carries a few hundred thousand distinct CDR3 sequences, roughly 20% of them seen once, and the ten largest clones take roughly 3.4%. The sequenced sample consisted of blood, either unsorted or a sorted T cell fraction (not recorded which). The receptors here all came from a female donor with ankylosing spondylitis or in good health (not recorded which).

The V gene is TRBV28, the J gene TRBJ2-7; D gene uncertain. CDR3 length: 14 amino acids. The germline V and J ends were trimmed by 9 bases and 0 bases, with 15 bases remaining between them. From germline, CDR1 is MDHEN and CDR2 SYDVKM. In DNA form, the CDR3 reads TGTGCCAGTCATCCGACGGCTTCCTCCTACGAGCAGTACTTC. Residues: CASHPTASSYEQYF.

The V and J genes are TRBV20-1 and TRBJ2-6; D is unresolved. This CDR3 is 14 amino acids long. Trimming cost V 3 bases and J 4 bases, with 10 bases left between them. Germline CDR1 reads DFQATT; CDR2 reads SNEGSKA (reference sequence). The CDR3 coding sequence is TGCAGTGCTAGGGGCAGCCTCGGGGCCAACGTCCTGACTTTC. Residues: CSARGSLGANVLTF.

This clonotype was seen just once. V and J are TRBV7-2 and TRBJ2-7; D is possibly TRBD1 (6 bases). The V end was cut by 1 base, the J end by 3 bases, with 10 bases between. This CDR3 contains 14 residues. Germline V gene data show CDR1 as SGHTA and CDR2 as FQGNSA. The chain's CDR3 is CASSLGAGVYEQYF. The CDR3 coding sequence is TGTGCCAGCAGCTTAGGGGCAGGGGTCTACGAGCAGTACTTC.

The chain recombines TRBV7-2 with TRBJ2-5; D might be TRBD1 or TRBD2, each matching 5 bases. The germline gives CDR1 SGHTA, CDR2 FQGNSA. Trimming shortened V by 0 bases and J by 5 bases, and 13 bases separated the two germline ends. The CDR3 is made up of 15 amino acids. The CDR3 DNA sequence: TGTGCCAGCAGCTTAGCGCTTTTCTGGGGGGAGACCCAGTACTTC. Translating gives CASSLALFWGETQYF.

V is TRBV6-1 and J is TRBJ2-1; TRBD2 matches 7 bases. V was pared by 6 bases and J by 5 bases, with 4 bases of the junction left unmatched. Germline V gene lookup returns CDR1 MNHNS and CDR2 SASEGT. This CDR3 is built from 13 residues. In DNA, the CDR3 is TGTGCCAGCAGGCCTAGCGGAGACAATGAGCAGTTCTTC. Protein: CASRPSGDNEQFF.

This clonotype was observed a few times. The chain employs TRBV7-2 and TRBJ2-1, with D uncertain. The germline V gene has CDR1 SGHTA and CDR2 FQGNSA. This CDR3 is 12 amino acids long. V lost 4 bases and J lost 6, with 7 bases in between. The CDR3: CASSSAANEQFF. The CDR3 DNA sequence: TGTGCCAGCAGCTCGGCGGCCAATGAGCAGTTCTTC.

This chain uses TRBV2 with TRBJ2-7; TRBD1 is a possible D gene (5 bases). Trimming took 2 bases from V and 2 from J, leaving 10 bases between them. This CDR3 is built from 14 residues. Germline-derived CDR1 and CDR2 are SNHLY and FYNNEI. The CDR3 loop reads CASSERTNAYEQYF. CDR3 in DNA: TGTGCCAGCAGTGAACGGACAAACGCCTACGAGCAGTACTTC.

The rearrangement links TRBV12-3 or TRBV12-4 to TRBJ2-7, with TRBD2 identical over 8 bases. CDR3 size: 15 residues. The trim removed 4 bases at V and 4 bases at J, leaving 9 bases unmatched. CDR3 nucleotides: TGTGCCAGCAGTTCGGGGGGGCTAGCCGCTTACGAGCAGTACTTC. This gives the protein CASSSGGLAAYEQYF.

V usage is TRBV7-8 and J usage is TRBJ2-7, with D unclear. This CDR3 is built from 15 residues. CDR1 and CDR2 (germline): SGHVS, FQNEAQ. Between the trimmed V and J ends, which lost 1 base and 3 bases, there was a span of 13 bases. In nucleotides, the CDR3 is TGTGCCAGCAGCTTAGGCCGGACGGGCCTCTACGAGCAGTACTTC. The encoded protein is CASSLGRTGLYEQYF.

This clonotype occurred many times. The chain carries TRBV20-1 and TRBJ2-3, with 7 bases identical to TRBD1. The germline gives CDR1 DFQATT, CDR2 SNEGSKA (reference sequence). CDR3 size: 17 residues. Trimming cost V 8 bases and J 4 bases; bases outside gene matches: 21. CDR3 loop: CSPQTPPGTAVADTQYF. CDR3 DNA: TGCAGTCCCCAGACCCCCCCCGGGACAGCAGTCGCAGATACGCAGTATTTT.

The gene calls are TRBV20-1 and TRBJ2-5; TRBD1 might be the D (5 bases). V lost 4 bases, J lost 1 base, and 16 bases lay in between. Germline-derived CDR1 and CDR2 are DFQATT and SNEGSKA (reference sequence). The CDR3 contains 15 residues. The CDR3 DNA reads as TGCAGTGCTAATTTGGGGCCTGAACCCCAAGAGACCCAGTACTTC. Its protein is CSANLGPEPQETQYF.

The V gene is TRBV11-2, the J gene TRBJ2-5; 10 bases map to TRBD1. CDR1 and CDR2 (germline): SGHAT, FQNNGV. V lost 5 bases and J lost 4; bases outside the gene matches: 10. The CDR3 runs to 16 residues. CDR3 coding DNA: TGTGCCAGCAGCCTGGCCACGGACAGGGGGTCAGAGACCCAGTACTTC. Its translation: CASSLATDRGSETQYF. The full variable domain, with the rest looked up from reference TRBV11-2 and TRBJ2-5, is EAGVAQSPRYKIIEKRQSVAFWCNPISGHATLYWYQQILGQGPKLLIQFQNNGVVDDSQLPKDRFSAERLKGVDSTLKIQPAKLEDSAVYLCASSLATDRGSETQYFGPGTRLLVL.

This clonotype was counted a few times. The genes are TRBV29-1 and TRBJ1-1, with D possibly matching TRBD1 (5 bases). With 4 bases removed from V and 5 bases from J, the gap between germline ends came to 14 bases. This CDR3 comprises 13 residues. Germline V gives CDR1 SQVTM, CDR2 ANQGSEA. The chain's CDR3 is CSVVHGGGTEAFF. The CDR3 DNA sequence: TGCAGCGTTGTTCATGGGGGGGGGACTGAAGCTTTCTTT.

This clonotype was counted a few times. The chain uses TRBV20-1 and TRBJ2-2; 11 bases map to TRBD2. Trimming took 5 bases from V and 6 from J; bases not matched to a gene: 5. Germline V lookup: CDR1 DFQATT, CDR2 SNEGSKA (reference sequence). The CDR3 is 14 residues long. Here the CDR3 reads CSAPIAGGPGELFF. The CDR3 bases are TGCAGTGCTCCCATAGCGGGAGGGCCCGGGGAGCTGTTTTTT.

The chain has TRBV6-1 and TRBJ2-2, with 8 bases lining up with TRBD1. The V gene end was trimmed by 6 bases and the J gene end by 5 bases; junction bases not matched to a gene: 11. This CDR3 is built from 16 residues. Germline CDR1 and CDR2: MNHNS and SASEGT. Written as DNA, the CDR3 is TGTGCCAGCAGGCCTCGCTGGGACAGGTTGACCGGGGAGCTGTTTTTT. It specifies CASRPRWDRLTGELFF.

The sample holds a few counts of this clonotype. The chain recombines TRBV11-3 with TRBJ2-1, with D uncertain. The germline V and J ends were trimmed by 2 bases and 6 bases, with 8 bases remaining between them. The CDR3 contains 13 residues. Per germline, CDR1 SGHNT and CDR2 YENEEA. CDR3 region: CASSLIPLNEQFF. Written as DNA, the CDR3 is TGTGCCAGCAGCTTAATTCCTCTCAATGAGCAGTTCTTC.

In this sample, this clonotype turned up a few times. The V and J genes are TRBV6-2 or TRBV6-3 and TRBJ2-1; no clear D gene. The CDR3 consists of 12 residues. Per germline, CDR1 MNHEY and CDR2 SVGEGT. Between the trimmed V and J ends, which lost 6 bases and 5 bases, there was a span of 8 bases. The CDR3 protein is CASSRTHNEQFF. The CDR3 DNA follows: TGTGCCAGCAGCCGTACACACAATGAGCAGTTCTTC.

V gene TRBV12-3 or TRBV12-4 combines with J gene TRBJ2-2; the D is unclear. Trimming left V 4 bases short and J 4 bases short, with 16 bases between. This CDR3 is 16 amino acids long. CDR3 coding DNA: TGTGCCAGCAGTTCCGCACGCCCCCCCCCCACCGGGGAGCTGTTTTTT. Residues: CASSSARPPPTGELFF.

V gene TRBV5-5 combines with J gene TRBJ2-2, with 8 nucleotides matching TRBD1. This CDR3 has 18 amino acids. Germline CDR1 is SGHKS and CDR2 is YYEKEE (reference sequence). V shed 6 bases, J shed 1 base, and the junction held 14 bases outside the gene matches. CDR3 sequence (DNA): TGTGCCAGCACCGTACTCATATTAACAGGGGGGAACACCGGGGAGCTGTTTTTT. Residues: CASTVLILTGGNTGELFF.

The chain carries TRBV11-2 and TRBJ2-6; 7 nucleotides align to TRBD1. The CDR3 covers 18 residues. Germline CDR1 is SGHAT and CDR2 is FQNNGV. The J segment lost 0 bases and the V segment lost 1 base, leaving 6 bases of the junction unmatched. The CDR3 here is CASSLVGTASSGANVLTF. DNA of the CDR3: TGTGCCAGCAGCTTAGTAGGGACAGCCAGCTCTGGGGCCAACGTCCTGACTTTC.

The V and J genes are TRBV15 and TRBJ2-1, with TRBD2 as a possible D gene (6 bases). Trimming removed 1 base at V and 5 bases at J, with 12 bases between. The CDR3 is made up of 15 amino acids. From germline, CDR1 is LNHNV and CDR2 YYDKDF (reference sequence). This CDR3 is CATSRGAGTHNEQFF. The DNA for the CDR3 is TGTGCCACCAGCAGAGGGGCGGGAACCCACAATGAGCAGTTCTTC.

This chain joins TRBV19 and TRBJ1-2, with 7 bases lining up with TRBD1. After removal of 2 bases from V and 0 bases from J, the junction contained 12 bases not matched to a gene. Germline V gives CDR1 LNHDA, CDR2 SQIVND (reference sequence). This CDR3 spans 18 amino acids. CDR3 loop: CASSIPHDRVESNYGYTF. In nucleotides, the CDR3 is TGTGCCAGTAGTATACCCCACGACAGGGTAGAATCTAACTATGGCTACACCTTC. The whole variable domain, filled in from reference TRBV19 and TRBJ1-2, reads DGGITQSPKYLFRKEGQNVTLSCEQNLNHDAMYWYRQDPGQGLRLIYYSQIVNDFQKGDIAEGYSVSREKKESFPLTVTSAQKNPTAFYLCASSIPHDRVESNYGYTFGSGTRLTVV.